This TCR beta chain was retrieved from a study of Graves' ophthalmopathy and Graves' hyperthyroidism. Study-wide results and limits: The model achieved about 64% sensitivity and 72% to 85% specificity for ophthalmopathy progression.

This CDR3 comprises 16 residues. Trimming cost V 10 bases and J 1 base, with 22 bases left between them. CDR1 is ENHRY, CDR2 SYGVKD, per germline. Transcripts of RNA were the source for amplifying TCR beta CDR3 regions. After a first-round RT-PCR with HTBI primers, a second-round multiplex PCR was run. TCRdb re-called the multiplex PCR reads through MiXCR, storing one row per CDR3 protein. The table lists about 740,000 distinct CDR3 sequences, 40% of them singletons. Comment on this clonotype: The antigen remains undetermined.

This sequence joins TRBV10-3 and TRBJ2-5; perhaps TRBD2 as D (7 bases). The sequenced sample consisted of peripheral blood. This TCR was sampled from an adult man with Graves' ophthalmopathy. The CDR3, as DNA: TGTGCCAGCAGCTCATCTTTCGGGGGGCCCCAAGAGACCCAGTACTTC. Translation gives CASSSSFGGPQETQYF.